The sequence of this TCR beta chain was determined in a study of Tregs in tolerant kidney transplant recipients. Findings and caveats of the study: The most relevant donor-specific Treg TCRbeta repertoire apparently came from expansion with activated donor B cells.

Data came from immunoSEQ multiplex PCR; TCRdb stores just in-frame clones and leaves some out. Of roughly 120,000 clones listed, 92% are singletons. A word on this clone: Its antigen is still unknown.

The CDR3 length is 14 residues. Looked up from germline, CDR1 is MGHRA and CDR2 is YSYEKL. V was pared by 5 bases and J by 8 bases, with 9 bases of the junction left unmatched. This clonotype was sampled from a human donor in good health. The sequencing sample was made of CD4+ T cells from blood. The chain has TRBV4-1 and TRBJ1-3, with 7 bases matching TRBD1. This CDR3 reads CASSSPYRGDTIYF. The CDR3, as DNA: TGCGCCAGCAGCTCTCCTTACAGGGGAGACACCATATATTTT.